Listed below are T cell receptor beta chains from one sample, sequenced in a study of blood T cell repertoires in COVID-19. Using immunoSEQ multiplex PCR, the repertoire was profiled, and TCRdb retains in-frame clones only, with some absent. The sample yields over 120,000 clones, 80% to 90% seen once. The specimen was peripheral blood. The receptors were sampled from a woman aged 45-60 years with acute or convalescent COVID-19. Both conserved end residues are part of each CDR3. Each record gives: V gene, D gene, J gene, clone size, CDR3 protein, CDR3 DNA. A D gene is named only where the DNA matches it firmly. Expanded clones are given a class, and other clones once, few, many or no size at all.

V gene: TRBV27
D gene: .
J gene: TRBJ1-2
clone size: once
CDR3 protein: CASSFSGSGNYGYTF
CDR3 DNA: TGTGCCAGCAGTTTTTCAGGATCAGGAAACTATGGCTACACCTTC

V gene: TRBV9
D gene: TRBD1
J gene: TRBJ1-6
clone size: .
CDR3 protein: CASSSQGTGSSPLHF
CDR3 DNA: TGTGCCAGCAGCTCACAAGGGACAGGGAGTTCACCCCTCCACTTT

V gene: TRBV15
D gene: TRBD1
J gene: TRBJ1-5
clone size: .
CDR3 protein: CATSRGQGGYSNQPQHF
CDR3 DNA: TGTGCCACCAGCAGAGGCCAGGGGGGATATAGCAATCAGCCCCAGCATTTT

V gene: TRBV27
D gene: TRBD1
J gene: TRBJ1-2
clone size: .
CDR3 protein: CASSLTQGAAYGYTF
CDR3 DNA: TGTGCCAGCAGTTTAACTCAGGGGGCCGCCTATGGCTACACCTTC

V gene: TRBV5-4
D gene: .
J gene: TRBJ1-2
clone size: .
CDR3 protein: CASSPDKNYGYTF
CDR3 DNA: TGTGCCAGCAGCCCCGACAAGAATTATGGCTACACCTTC

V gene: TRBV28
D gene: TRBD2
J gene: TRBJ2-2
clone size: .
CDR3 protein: CASRWTSGRHGELFF
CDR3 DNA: TGTGCCAGCAGGTGGACTAGCGGGAGGCACGGGGAGCTGTTTTTT

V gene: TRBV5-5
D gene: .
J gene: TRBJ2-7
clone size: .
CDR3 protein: CASSSPPDGTYEQYF
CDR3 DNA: TGTGCCAGCAGCTCACCTCCAGACGGGACCTACGAGCAGTACTTC

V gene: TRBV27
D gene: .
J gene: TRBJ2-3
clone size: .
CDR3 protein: CASSSFDRFMNTDTQYF
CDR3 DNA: TGTGCCAGCAGTTCCTTCGACAGATTTATGAACACAGATACGCAGTATTTT

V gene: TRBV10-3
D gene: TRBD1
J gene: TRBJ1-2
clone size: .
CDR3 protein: CAISGGDSANYGYTF
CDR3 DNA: TGTGCCATCAGTGGAGGGGACAGCGCTAACTATGGCTACACCTTC

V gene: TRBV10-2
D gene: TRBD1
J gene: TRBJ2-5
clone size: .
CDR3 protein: CASISGTVQETQYF
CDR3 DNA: TGCGCCAGCATCTCCGGGACAGTACAAGAGACCCAGTACTTC

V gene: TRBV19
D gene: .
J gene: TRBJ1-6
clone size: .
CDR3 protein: CASSTWSSYNSPLHF
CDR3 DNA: TGTGCCAGTAGTACCTGGAGCTCCTATAATTCACCCCTCCACTTT

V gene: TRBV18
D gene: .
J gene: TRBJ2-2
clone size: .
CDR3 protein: CASSPATSATTGELFF
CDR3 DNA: TGTGCCAGCTCACCGGCGACCAGCGCGACCACCGGGGAGCTGTTTTTT

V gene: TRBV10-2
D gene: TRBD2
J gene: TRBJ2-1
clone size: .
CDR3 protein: CASSESGAGVGNEQFF
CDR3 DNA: TGCGCCAGCAGTGAGTCGGGAGCGGGAGTGGGCAATGAGCAGTTCTTC

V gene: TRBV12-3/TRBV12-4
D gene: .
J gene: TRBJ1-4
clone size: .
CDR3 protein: CASSLGLGREVFF
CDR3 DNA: TGTGCCAGCAGTTTAGGGTTAGGCAGGGAAGTGTTTTTT

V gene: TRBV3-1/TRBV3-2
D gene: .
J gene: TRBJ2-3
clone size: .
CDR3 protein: CASSQALPSTDTQYF
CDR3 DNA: TGTGCCAGCAGCCAAGCCCTACCTAGCACAGATACGCAGTATTTT

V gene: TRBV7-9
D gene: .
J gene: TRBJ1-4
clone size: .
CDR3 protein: CASSLADREKLFF
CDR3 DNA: TGTGCCAGCAGCTTAGCCGACAGGGAAAAACTGTTTTTT

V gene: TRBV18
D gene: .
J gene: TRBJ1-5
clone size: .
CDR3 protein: CASSPPSGRDQPQHF
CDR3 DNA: TGTGCCAGCTCACCACCATCCGGGAGAGATCAGCCCCAGCATTTT

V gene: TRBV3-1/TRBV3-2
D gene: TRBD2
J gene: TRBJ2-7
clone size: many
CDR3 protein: CASSQAGTSGNPEQYF
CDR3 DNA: TGTGCCAGCAGCCAAGCCGGGACTAGCGGGAACCCCGAGCAGTACTTC

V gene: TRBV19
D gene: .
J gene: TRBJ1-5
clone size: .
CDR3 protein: CASSSGGPQHF
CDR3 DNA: TGTGCCAGTAGTTCGGGGGGGCCCCAGCATTTT

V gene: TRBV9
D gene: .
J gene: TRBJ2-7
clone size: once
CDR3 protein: CASSVNSHSYEQYF
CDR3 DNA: TGTGCCAGCAGCGTCAACAGCCATTCCTACGAGCAGTACTTC

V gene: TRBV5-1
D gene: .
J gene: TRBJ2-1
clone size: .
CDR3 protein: CASSLTGNSYNEQFF
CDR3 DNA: TGCGCCAGCAGCTTGACAGGGAACTCCTACAATGAGCAGTTCTTC

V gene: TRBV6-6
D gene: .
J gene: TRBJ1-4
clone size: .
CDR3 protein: CASSGSTATNEKLFF
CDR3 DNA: TGTGCCAGCAGCGGCTCGACAGCAACTAATGAAAAACTGTTTTTT

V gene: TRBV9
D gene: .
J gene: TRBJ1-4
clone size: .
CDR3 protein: CASSPGGDNEKLFF
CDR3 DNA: TGTGCCAGCAGCCCCGGGGGGGATAATGAAAAACTGTTTTTT

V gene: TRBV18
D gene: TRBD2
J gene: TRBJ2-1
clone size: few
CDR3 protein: CASSPPGFVLAPYEQFF
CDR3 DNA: TGTGCCAGCTCACCACCGGGTTTTGTACTAGCGCCCTATGAGCAGTTCTTC

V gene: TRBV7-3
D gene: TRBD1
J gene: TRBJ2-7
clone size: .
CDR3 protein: CASRPGQSNEQYF
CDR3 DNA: TGTGCCAGCAGACCGGGACAGTCAAACGAGCAGTACTTC

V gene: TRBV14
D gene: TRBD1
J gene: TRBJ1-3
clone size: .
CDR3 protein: CASSRDRVNTIYF
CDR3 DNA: TGTGCCAGCAGTCGGGACAGGGTGAACACCATATATTTT

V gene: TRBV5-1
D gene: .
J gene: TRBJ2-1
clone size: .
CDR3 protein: CASSLGRDEQFF
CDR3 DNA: TGCGCCAGCAGCTTGGGCAGGGATGAGCAGTTCTTC

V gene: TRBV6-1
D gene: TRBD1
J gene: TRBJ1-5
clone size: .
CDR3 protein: CASSGGGGLPYSNQPQHF
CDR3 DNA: TGTGCCAGCAGTGGCGGAGGGGGCCTGCCTTATAGCAATCAGCCCCAGCATTTT

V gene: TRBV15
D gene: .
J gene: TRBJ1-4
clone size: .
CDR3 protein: CATTEIRGYSTNEKLFF
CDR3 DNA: TGTGCCACCACTGAAATAAGGGGATACTCAACTAATGAAAAACTGTTTTTT